Below, 2 T cell receptor beta chains from the same sample are listed, as sequenced in a study of T cells after somatic rescue of genetic block. The repertoire was sequenced with immunoSEQ multiplex PCR; TCRdb's copy has only in-frame clones and lacks some. The table shows tens of thousands of clones, with roughly 90% occurring only once. The sequenced sample was peripheral blood mononuclear cells (PBMCs). The receptors were gathered from a middle-aged man.

This rearrangement joins TRBV29-1 to TRBJ1-2; TRBD1 aligns across 8 bases. The V gene's germline CDR1 is SQVTM and CDR2 ANQGSEA. V was clipped by 3 bases and J by 7 bases; unmatched bases: 10. The CDR3 runs 14 residues. The CDR3 region is CSVERGQAVAGYTF. In nucleotides, the CDR3 is TGCAGCGTTGAGAGGGGACAGGCTGTGGCTGGCTACACCTTC.

The V call is TRBV6-1, the J call TRBJ1-5; unclear D gene. The V end lost 7 bases, the J end lost 2 bases, and 6 bases lay between the germline ends. CDR1 is MNHNS, CDR2 SASEGT, per germline. The CDR3 totals 12 residues. CDR3: CASMAGNQPQHF. The CDR3 bases are TGTGCCAGCATGGCAGGCAATCAGCCCCAGCATTTT.